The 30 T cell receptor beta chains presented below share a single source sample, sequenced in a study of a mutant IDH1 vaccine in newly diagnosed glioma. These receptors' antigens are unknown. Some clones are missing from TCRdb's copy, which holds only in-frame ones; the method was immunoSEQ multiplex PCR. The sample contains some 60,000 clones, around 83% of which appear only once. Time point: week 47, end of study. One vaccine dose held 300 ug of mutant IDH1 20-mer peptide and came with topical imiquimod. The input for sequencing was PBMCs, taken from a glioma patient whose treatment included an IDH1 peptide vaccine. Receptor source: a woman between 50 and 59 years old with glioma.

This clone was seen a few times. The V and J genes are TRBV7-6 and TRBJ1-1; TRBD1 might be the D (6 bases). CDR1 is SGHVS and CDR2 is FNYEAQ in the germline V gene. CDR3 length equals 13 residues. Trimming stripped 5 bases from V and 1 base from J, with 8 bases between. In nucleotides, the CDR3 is TGTGCCAGCAGCATGGGACAGAACACTGAAGCTTTCTTT. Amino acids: CASSMGQNTEAFF. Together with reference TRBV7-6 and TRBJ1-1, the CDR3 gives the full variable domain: GAGVSQSPRYKVTKRGQDVALRCDPISGHVSLYWYRQALGQGPEFLTYFNYEAQQDKSGLPNDRFSAERPEGSISTLTIQRTEQRDSAMYRCASSMGQNTEAFFGQGTRLTVV.

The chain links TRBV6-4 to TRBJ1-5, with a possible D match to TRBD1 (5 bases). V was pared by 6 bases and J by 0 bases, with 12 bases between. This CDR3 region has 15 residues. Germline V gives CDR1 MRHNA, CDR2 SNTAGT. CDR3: CASSVGVDSNQPQHF. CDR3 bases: TGTGCCAGCAGCGTGGGGGTTGATAGCAATCAGCCCCAGCATTTT.

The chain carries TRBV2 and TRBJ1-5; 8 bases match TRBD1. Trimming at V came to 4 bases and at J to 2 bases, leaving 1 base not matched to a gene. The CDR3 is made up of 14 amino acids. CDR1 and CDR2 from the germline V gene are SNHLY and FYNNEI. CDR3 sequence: CASSVTGGNQPQHF. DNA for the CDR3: TGTGCCAGCAGTGTGACAGGGGGCAATCAGCCCCAGCATTTT.

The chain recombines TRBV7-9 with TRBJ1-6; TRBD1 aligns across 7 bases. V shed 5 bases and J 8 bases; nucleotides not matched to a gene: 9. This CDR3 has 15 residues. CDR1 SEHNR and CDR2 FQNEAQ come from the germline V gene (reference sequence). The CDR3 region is CASSPRQGKDSPLHF. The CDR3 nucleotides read TGTGCCAGCAGCCCGAGACAGGGTAAAGATTCACCCCTCCACTTT. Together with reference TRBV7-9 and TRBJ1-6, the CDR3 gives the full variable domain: DTGVSQNPRHKITKRGQNVTFRCDPISEHNRLYWYRQTLGQGPEFLTYFQNEAQLEKSRLLSDRFSAERPKGSFSTLEIQRTEQGDSAMYLCASSPRQGKDSPLHFGNGTRLTVT.

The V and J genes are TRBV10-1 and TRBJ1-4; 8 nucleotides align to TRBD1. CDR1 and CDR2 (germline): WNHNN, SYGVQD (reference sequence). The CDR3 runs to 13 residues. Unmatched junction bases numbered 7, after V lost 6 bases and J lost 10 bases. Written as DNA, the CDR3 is TGCGCCAGCAGCATGGACAGGGCGGGAAAACTGTTTTTT. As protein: CASSMDRAGKLFF.

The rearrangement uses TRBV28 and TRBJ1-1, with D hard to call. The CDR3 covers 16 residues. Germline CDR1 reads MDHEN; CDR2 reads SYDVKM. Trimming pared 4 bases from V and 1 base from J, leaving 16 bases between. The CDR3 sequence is CASSSLPLRRNTEAFF. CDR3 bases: TGTGCCAGCAGTTCACTGCCCCTCAGGAGGAACACTGAAGCTTTCTTT.

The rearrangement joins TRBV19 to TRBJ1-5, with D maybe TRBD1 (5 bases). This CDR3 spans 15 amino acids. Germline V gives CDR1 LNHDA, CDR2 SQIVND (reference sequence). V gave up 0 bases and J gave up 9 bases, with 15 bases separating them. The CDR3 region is CASSIDFYRMGPQHF. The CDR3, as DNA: TGTGCCAGTAGTATAGATTTCTACAGGATGGGGCCCCAGCATTTT.

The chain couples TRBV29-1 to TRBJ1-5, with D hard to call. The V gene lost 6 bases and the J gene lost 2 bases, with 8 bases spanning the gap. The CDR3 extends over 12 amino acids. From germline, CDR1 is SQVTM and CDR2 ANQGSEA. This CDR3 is CSVTYGNQPQHF. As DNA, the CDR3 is TGCAGCGTAACCTACGGCAATCAGCCCCAGCATTTT.

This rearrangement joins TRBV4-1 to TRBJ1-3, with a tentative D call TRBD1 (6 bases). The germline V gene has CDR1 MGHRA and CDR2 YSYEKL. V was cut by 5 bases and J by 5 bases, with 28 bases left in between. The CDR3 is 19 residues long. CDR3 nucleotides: TGCGCCAGCAGCTTACTCCAGGGGCCCGGGGGCTCTCTACGAAACACCATATATTTT. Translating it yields CASSLLQGPGGSLRNTIYF.

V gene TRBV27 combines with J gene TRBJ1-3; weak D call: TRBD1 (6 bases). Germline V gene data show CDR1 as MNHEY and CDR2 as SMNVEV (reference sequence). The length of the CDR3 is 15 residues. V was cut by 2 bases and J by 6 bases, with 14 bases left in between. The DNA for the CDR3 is TGTGCCAGCAGTTTAGAAGGGGGGTTGGCAAACACCATATATTTT. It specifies CASSLEGGLANTIYF.

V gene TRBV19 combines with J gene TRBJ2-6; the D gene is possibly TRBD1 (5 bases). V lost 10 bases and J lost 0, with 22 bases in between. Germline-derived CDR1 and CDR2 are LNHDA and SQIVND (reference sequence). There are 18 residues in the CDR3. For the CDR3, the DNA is TGTGCCACCCAACCCTCAGTGGGGCAATACTCTGGGGCCAACGTCCTGACTTTC. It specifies CATQPSVGQYSGANVLTF.

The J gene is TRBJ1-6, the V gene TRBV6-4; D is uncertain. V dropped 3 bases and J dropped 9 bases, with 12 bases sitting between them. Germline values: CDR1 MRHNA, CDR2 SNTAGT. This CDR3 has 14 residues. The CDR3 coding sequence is TGTGCCAGCAGTGAGTGGGAGGGAGGTTCACCCCTCCACTTT. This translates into CASSEWEGGSPLHF.

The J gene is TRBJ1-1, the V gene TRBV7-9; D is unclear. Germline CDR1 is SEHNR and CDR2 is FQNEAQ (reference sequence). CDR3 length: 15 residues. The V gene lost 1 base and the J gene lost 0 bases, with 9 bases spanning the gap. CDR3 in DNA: TGTGCCAGCAGCTTAGGGGTCTCCGTGAACACTGAAGCTTTCTTT. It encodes CASSLGVSVNTEAFF.

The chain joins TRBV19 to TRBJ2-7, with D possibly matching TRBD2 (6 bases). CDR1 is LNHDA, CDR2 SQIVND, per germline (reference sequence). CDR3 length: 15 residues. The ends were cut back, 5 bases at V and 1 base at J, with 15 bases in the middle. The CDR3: CASSVTPGESYEQYF. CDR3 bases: TGTGCCAGTAGTGTCACACCGGGAGAATCCTACGAGCAGTACTTC.

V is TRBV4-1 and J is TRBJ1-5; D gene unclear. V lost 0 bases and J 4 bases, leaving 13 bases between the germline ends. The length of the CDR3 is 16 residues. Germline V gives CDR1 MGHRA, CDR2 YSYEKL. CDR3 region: CASSQDFVRGNQPQHF. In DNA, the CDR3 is TGCGCCAGCAGCCAAGATTTTGTCAGAGGTAATCAGCCCCAGCATTTT.

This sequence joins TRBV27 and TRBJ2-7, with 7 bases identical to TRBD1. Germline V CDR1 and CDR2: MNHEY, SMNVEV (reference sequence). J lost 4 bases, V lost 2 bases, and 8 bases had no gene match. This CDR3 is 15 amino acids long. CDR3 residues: CASSLTGTVRYEQYF. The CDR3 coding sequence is TGTGCCAGCAGTTTAACCGGGACAGTTAGATACGAGCAGTACTTC.

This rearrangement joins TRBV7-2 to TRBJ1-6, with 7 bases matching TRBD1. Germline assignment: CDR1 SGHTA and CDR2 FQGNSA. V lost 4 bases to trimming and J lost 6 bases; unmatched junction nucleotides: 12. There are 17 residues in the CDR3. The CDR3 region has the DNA TGTGCCAGCAGCTACACCCCCTACGACAGGGTTAATTCACCCCTCCACTTT. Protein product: CASSYTPYDRVNSPLHF.

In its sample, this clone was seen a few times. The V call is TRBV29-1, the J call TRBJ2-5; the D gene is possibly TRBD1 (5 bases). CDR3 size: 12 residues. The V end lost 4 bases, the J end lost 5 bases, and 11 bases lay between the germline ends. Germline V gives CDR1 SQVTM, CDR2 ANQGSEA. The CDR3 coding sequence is TGCAGCGTTGGGCAGGGAACCGAGACCCAGTACTTC. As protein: CSVGQGTETQYF.

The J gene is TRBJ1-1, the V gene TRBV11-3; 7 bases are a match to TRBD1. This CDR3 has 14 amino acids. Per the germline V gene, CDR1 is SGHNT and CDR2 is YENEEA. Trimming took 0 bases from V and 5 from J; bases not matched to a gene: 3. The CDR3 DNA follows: TGTGCCAGCAGCTTAGAACAGGGGCGGACTGAAGCTTTCTTT. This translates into CASSLEQGRTEAFF.

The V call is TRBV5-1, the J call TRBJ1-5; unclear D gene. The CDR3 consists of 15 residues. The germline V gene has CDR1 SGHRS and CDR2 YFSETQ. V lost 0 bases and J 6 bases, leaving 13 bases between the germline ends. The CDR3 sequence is CASSLDIGDSQPQHF. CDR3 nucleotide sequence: TGCGCCAGCAGCTTGGATATTGGGGATTCTCAGCCCCAGCATTTT.

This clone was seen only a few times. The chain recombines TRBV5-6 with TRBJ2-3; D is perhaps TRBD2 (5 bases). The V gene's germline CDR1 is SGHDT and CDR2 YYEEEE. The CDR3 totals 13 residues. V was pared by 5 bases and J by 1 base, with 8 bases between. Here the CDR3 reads CASSNSGTDTQYF. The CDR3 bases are TGTGCCAGCAGTAATAGCGGCACAGATACGCAGTATTTT.

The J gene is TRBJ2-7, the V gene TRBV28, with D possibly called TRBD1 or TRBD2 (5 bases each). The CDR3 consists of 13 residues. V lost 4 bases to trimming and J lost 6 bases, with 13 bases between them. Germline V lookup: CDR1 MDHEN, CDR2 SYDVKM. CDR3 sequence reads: CASSSGTYREQYF. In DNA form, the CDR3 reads TGTGCCAGCAGTTCCGGGACCTATCGCGAGCAGTACTTC.

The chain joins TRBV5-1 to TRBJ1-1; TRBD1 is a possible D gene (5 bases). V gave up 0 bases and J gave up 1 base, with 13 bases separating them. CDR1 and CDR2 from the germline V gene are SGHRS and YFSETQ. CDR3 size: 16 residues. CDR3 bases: TGCGCCAGCAGCTTGGGCGGGGCGGGGGGGAACACTGAAGCTTTCTTT. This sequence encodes CASSLGGAGGNTEAFF.

CDR3 coding DNA: TGTGCCAGCAGTAGGGACGGCAACACTGAAGCTTTCTTT. This codes for CASSRDGNTEAFF. The chain carries TRBV2 and TRBJ1-1; TRBD1 is a possible D gene (5 bases). This CDR3 has 13 amino acids. The V and J ends lost 5 bases and 2 bases respectively, with 9 bases between them. The germline CDR1 and CDR2 sequences are SNHLY and FYNNEI.

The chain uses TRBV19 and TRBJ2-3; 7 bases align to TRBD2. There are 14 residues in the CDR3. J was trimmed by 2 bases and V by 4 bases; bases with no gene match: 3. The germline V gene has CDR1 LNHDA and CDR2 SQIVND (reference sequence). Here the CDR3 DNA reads TGTGCCAGTAGTACTTGGGACTACACAGATACGCAGTATTTT. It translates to CASSTWDYTDTQYF.

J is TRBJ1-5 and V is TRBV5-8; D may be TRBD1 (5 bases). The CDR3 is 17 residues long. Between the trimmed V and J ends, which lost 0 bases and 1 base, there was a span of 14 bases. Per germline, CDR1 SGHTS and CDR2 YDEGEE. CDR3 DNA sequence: TGTGCCAGCAGCTTGGATGGGGCCCGGAGAAGCAATCAGCCCCAGCATTTT. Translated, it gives CASSLDGARRSNQPQHF.

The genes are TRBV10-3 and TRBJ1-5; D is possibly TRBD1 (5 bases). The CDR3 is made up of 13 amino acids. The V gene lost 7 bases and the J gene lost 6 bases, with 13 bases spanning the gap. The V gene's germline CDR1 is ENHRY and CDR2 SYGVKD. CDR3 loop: CAITGQQGQPQHF. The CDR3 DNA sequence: TGTGCCATCACTGGACAACAAGGTCAGCCCCAGCATTTT.

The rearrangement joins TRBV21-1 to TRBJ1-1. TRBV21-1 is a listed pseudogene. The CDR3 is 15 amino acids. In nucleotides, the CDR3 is TGTGCCAGCAGCAAATGTAACAGTGGGGTCACTGAAGCTTTCTTT. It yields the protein CASSKCNSGVTEAFF.

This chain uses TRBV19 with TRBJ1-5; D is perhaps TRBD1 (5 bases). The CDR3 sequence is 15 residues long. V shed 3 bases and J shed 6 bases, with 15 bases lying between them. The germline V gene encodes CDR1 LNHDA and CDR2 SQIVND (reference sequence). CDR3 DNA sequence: TGTGCCAGTAGTATGTGGCAGGGCCCCGGTCAGCCCCAGCATTTT. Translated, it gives CASSMWQGPGQPQHF.

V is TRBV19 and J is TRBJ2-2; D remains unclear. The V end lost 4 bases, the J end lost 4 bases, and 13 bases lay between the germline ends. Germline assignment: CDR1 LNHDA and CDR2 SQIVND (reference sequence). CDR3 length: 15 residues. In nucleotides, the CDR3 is TGTGCCAGTAGTAGGGTTGGCAGTACCACCGGGGAGCTGTTTTTT. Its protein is CASSRVGSTTGELFF.